This T cell receptor (beta chain) was found in a study of cytomegalovirus exposure and HLA in healthy donors. Study-level findings and limits: Relative to equally common others, HLA-associated TCR beta chains showed greater clonal expansion in a later analysis. On later analysis, the bulk of CMV-associated TCR beta chains appeared to be HLA-restricted. For most TCR beta V segments, an earlier analysis put the productive rate at about 90% or about 30% of the time.

Primers included in the PCR were 60 Vbeta and 13 Jbeta primers. Produced via immunoSEQ multiplex PCR; TCRdb's table is partial and in-frame only. The table has some 95,000 clones, around 74% seen once. Of note for this clone: The antigen remains unidentified.

The CDR3 totals 16 residues. The V gene's germline CDR1 is SGDLS and CDR2 YYNGEE. Trimming cost V 4 bases and J 5 bases; bases outside gene matches: 12. The specimen was PBMCs. The sequence came from a man aged 50-60 years in good health and CMV-seropositive. This sequence joins TRBV9 and TRBJ2-5, with 9 nucleotides matching TRBD1. The CDR3 DNA reads as TGTGCCAGCAGCAAATCTCCCGGGACAGGGAGGGAGACCCAGTACTTC. It specifies CASSKSPGTGRETQYF.